In this sample, the clone carrying this T cell receptor (beta chain) turned up many times. Its antigen is unknown. Investigators excluded patients with uncontrolled infection, other autoimmune disease, pregnancy or lactation. A roughly 9.7 ml volume of fresh peripheral blood provided the PBMCs. This specimen comes from a study of T cells in Graves' hyperthyroidism and ophthalmopathy. Study-wide findings and caveats: Most thyroid clonotypes expanded above 0.001 appeared in blood too. From stable hyperthyroidism, ophthalmopathy was separated by a 13 V-J model.

Amplified TCR beta CDR3 regions derived from RNA transcripts. During a first-round RT-PCR of the TCR CDR3, the HTBI primer set was used. TCRdb reprocessed the multiplex PCR reads with MiXCR, giving one entry per CDR3 protein. The table has about 640,000 distinct CDR3 sequences, roughly 20% seen once. The germline V and J ends were trimmed by 4 bases and 7 bases, with 17 bases remaining between them. Germline lookup yields CDR1 SGHRS and CDR2 YFSETQ. The CDR3 is 14 residues long. The sequenced sample was blood. This TCR was sampled from a young man with Graves' ophthalmopathy. The chain links TRBV5-1 to TRBJ1-1; the D is unclear. CDR3 sequence: CASSPDITALEAFF. The CDR3 DNA reads TGCGCCAGCAGCCCTGACATCACCGCTCTTGAAGCTTTCTTT.